Below are 4 T cell receptor beta chains sequenced from a single sample in a study of T cells in Graves' hyperthyroidism and ophthalmopathy. Amplified TCR beta CDR3 regions came from RNA transcripts. HTBI primers were employed in a first-round RT-PCR of the TCR CDR3. TCRdb called the multiplex PCR reads again in MiXCR, with one record for every CDR3 protein. The sample carries under 400,000 distinct CDR3 sequences, 20% to 25% recorded once. Sample: blood. Receptor source: a woman aged 45-59 years with Graves' hyperthyroidism.

This clonotype was recorded at least ten times. The rearrangement links TRBV4-1 to TRBJ2-2; no definite D call. The CDR3 is 15 amino acids. From germline, CDR1 is MGHRA and CDR2 YSYEKL. Trimming left V 1 base short and J 9 bases short, with 15 bases between. The CDR3 loop is CASSQVVRATRELFF. CDR3 bases: TGCGCCAGCAGCCAAGTGGTTAGGGCAACCCGGGAGCTGTTTTTT.

In this sample, this clonotype turned up many times. V is TRBV20-1 and J is TRBJ2-1, with 10 bases matching TRBD2. Trimming removed 5 bases from V and 7 bases from J; junction bases left unmatched: 8. Germline CDR1 reads DFQATT; CDR2 reads SNEGSKA (reference sequence). The CDR3 length is 14 residues. The CDR3 bases are TGCAGTGCTTGGAGCGGGGGGGCGGGGAATGAGCAGTTCTTC. Its translation is CSAWSGGAGNEQFF.

This clonotype was seen ten or more times. The chain recombines TRBV11-2 with TRBJ2-2; unclear D gene. Germline CDR1 SGHAT, CDR2 FQNNGV. Between the trimmed V and J ends, which lost 3 bases and 1 base, there was a span of 12 bases. CDR3 length equals 16 residues. CDR3 sequence reads: CASSFSVGRNTGELFF. The CDR3 DNA is TGTGCCAGCAGCTTCTCGGTCGGGCGGAACACCGGGGAGCTGTTTTTT.

This clonotype occurred many times. V gene TRBV27 combines with J gene TRBJ2-3; 7 bases agree with TRBD1. CDR3 length: 16 amino acids. Trimming took 5 bases from V and 1 from J; bases not matched to a gene: 9. Per the germline V gene, CDR1 is MNHEY and CDR2 is SMNVEV (reference sequence). The CDR3 region is CASSPRQGRGTDTQYF. DNA of the CDR3: TGTGCCAGCAGTCCCCGACAGGGTCGTGGCACAGATACGCAGTATTTT.